Below, 30 T cell receptor beta chains from the same sample are listed, as sequenced in a study of T cell responses to AZD1222 COVID-19 vaccine. Sequenced by immunoSEQ multiplex PCR; TCRdb stores in-frame clones only, minus some. The table records some 99,000 clones, approximately 91% of them present only once. The source was peripheral blood, collected on day 0 of AZD1222 vaccination. The receptors here all came from an adult in good health.

The chain has TRBV6-1 and TRBJ1-5, with a tentative D call TRBD1 (5 bases). Germline V lookup: CDR1 MNHNS, CDR2 SASEGT. The V gene lost 0 bases and the J gene lost 5 bases, with 11 bases spanning the gap. CDR3 size: 15 residues. The CDR3, as DNA: TGTGCCAGCAGTGAAGCCGGGGGTCCGCATCAGCCCCAGCATTTT. It is translated as CASSEAGGPHQPQHF.

The chain employs TRBV6-6 and TRBJ2-1, with 9 bases matching TRBD2. The CDR3 length is 16 residues. V was pared by 0 bases and J by 7 bases, with 7 bases of the junction left unmatched. The germline gives CDR1 MNHNY, CDR2 SVGAGI (reference sequence). The CDR3 DNA reads TGTGCCAGCAGTTACTCGGCTAGCGGGGCCCCGAATGAGCAGTTCTTC. It is translated as CASSYSASGAPNEQFF.

In its sample, this clone was seen once. The V and J genes are TRBV18 and TRBJ2-2, with 8 nucleotides matching TRBD2. After removal of 5 bases from V and 0 bases from J, the junction contained 5 bases not matched to a gene. Germline V CDR1 and CDR2: KGHSH, LQKENI. CDR3 length equals 16 residues. CDR3 protein: CASSGVAGTNTGELFF. The CDR3 DNA sequence: TGTGCCAGCTCAGGGGTAGCGGGAACGAACACCGGGGAGCTGTTTTTT.

This CDR3 is CASSLEGPGSGEQYF. The CDR3, as DNA: TGTGCCAGCAGCTTAGAGGGGCCAGGGTCGGGGGAGCAGTACTTC. The chain links TRBV7-6 to TRBJ2-7; D may be TRBD1 or TRBD2 (5 bases each). The germline gives CDR1 SGHVS, CDR2 FNYEAQ. V shed 1 base and J shed 7 bases, with 17 bases lying between them. CDR3 length equals 15 residues.

V usage is TRBV19 and J usage is TRBJ1-1; 9 bases match TRBD1. Germline CDR1 is LNHDA and CDR2 is SQIVND (reference sequence). The CDR3 spans 14 residues. With 5 bases clipped from V and 2 bases from J, the junction kept 3 bases outside the gene matches. The CDR3: CASSPGQGNTEAFF. The CDR3 DNA reads TGTGCCAGTAGTCCGGGACAGGGAAACACTGAAGCTTTCTTT.

This chain connects TRBV19 to TRBJ2-1; the D gene is possibly TRBD2 (5 bases). Germline V gene lookup returns CDR1 LNHDA and CDR2 SQIVND (reference sequence). Trimming removed 0 bases from V and 8 bases from J, with 11 bases in between. This CDR3 region has 14 residues. In DNA, the CDR3 is TGTGCCAGTAGTATAGATCCCAAGGGAGATGAGCAGTTCTTC. Its protein is CASSIDPKGDEQFF. The full variable domain, completed using reference TRBV19 and TRBJ2-1, is DGGITQSPKYLFRKEGQNVTLSCEQNLNHDAMYWYRQDPGQGLRLIYYSQIVNDFQKGDIAEGYSVSREKKESFPLTVTSAQKNPTAFYLCASSIDPKGDEQFFGPGTRLTVL.

This clone has just one count. The rearrangement links TRBV19 to TRBJ1-1, with unresolved D. Trimming pared 3 bases from V and 9 bases from J, leaving 17 bases between. The CDR3 totals 14 residues. The V gene's germline CDR1 is LNHDA and CDR2 SQIVND (reference sequence). CDR3 in amino acids: CASSIDRTGIQAFF. For the CDR3, the DNA is TGTGCCAGTAGTATTGACCGTACCGGGATTCAAGCTTTCTTT.

This chain joins TRBV9 and TRBJ1-2, with 8 bases lining up with TRBD1. This CDR3 has 17 amino acids. V shed 4 bases and J 0 bases; nucleotides not matched to a gene: 11. Per the germline V gene, CDR1 is SGDLS and CDR2 is YYNGEE. The CDR3 coding sequence is TGTGCCAGCAGCACAACAGGGGGGCCCCCAACTAACTATGGCTACACCTTC. Amino acid sequence: CASSTTGGPPTNYGYTF.

The genes are TRBV4-3 and TRBJ1-3; D might be TRBD1 (6 bases). Trimming removed 0 bases at V and 0 bases at J, with 21 bases between. This CDR3 contains 20 residues. Germline loops: CDR1 LGHNA, CDR2 YSLEER. The CDR3 is CASSQDFGPDSLFSGNTIYF. The CDR3 DNA reads TGCGCCAGCAGCCAAGATTTTGGACCGGACAGTCTTTTCTCTGGAAACACCATATATTTT.

This clone was detected only once. This sequence joins TRBV5-1 and TRBJ2-1, with TRBD2 identical over 7 bases. The germline CDR1 and CDR2 sequences are SGHRS and YFSETQ. CDR3 size: 14 residues. Unmatched junction bases numbered 8, after V lost 4 bases and J lost 7 bases. CDR3 amino acids: CASSTGLERNEQFF. The CDR3 DNA reads TGCGCCAGCAGCACCGGACTAGAAAGAAATGAGCAGTTCTTC. Combining the CDR3 with reference TRBV5-1 and TRBJ2-1 gives the whole variable domain KAGVTQTPRYLIKTRGQQVTLSCSPISGHRSVSWYQQTPGQGLQFLFEYFSETQRNKGNFPGRFSGRQFSNSRSEMNVSTLELGDSALYLCASSTGLERNEQFFGPGTRLTVL.

About this clone: In this CDR3 the conserved last residue, phenylalanine or tryptophan, is missing, so a read error is likely. It is unclear where the CDR3 begins or ends on the DNA, so no DNA is shown, and the CDR3 is as TCRdb lists it. The chain joins TRBV1 to TRBJ1-5; the D call of TRBD1 is as the table states it, not checked on the DNA. TRBV1 is designated a pseudogene. Termini included, the CDR3 measures 9 amino acids. The CDR3: CTSSQAGDR.

The J gene is TRBJ2-7, the V gene TRBV5-1; perhaps TRBD1 as D (5 bases). Per germline, CDR1 SGHRS and CDR2 YFSETQ. The CDR3 is 15 amino acids. Trimming shortened V by 3 bases and J by 6 bases, and 19 bases separated the two germline ends. CDR3 coding DNA: TGCGCCAGCAGCTACCGACAGCCCGACGCGCCCGAGCAGTACTTC. Its translation: CASSYRQPDAPEQYF.

V gene TRBV27 combines with J gene TRBJ2-6, with unresolved D. This CDR3 region has 17 residues. V was trimmed by 4 bases and J by 0 bases, leaving 13 bases between them. The V gene's germline CDR1 is MNHEY and CDR2 SMNVEV (reference sequence). CDR3 in DNA: TGTGCCAGCAGTTCCCGGTGGTCCAGCTCTGGGGCCAACGTCCTGACTTTC. It codes for CASSSRWSSSGANVLTF.

This clone was found once. The chain combines TRBV27 with TRBJ2-5; D is perhaps TRBD1 or TRBD2 (6 bases each). The CDR3 is 13 amino acids. V lost 5 bases and J lost 5, with 12 bases in between. CDR1 and CDR2 from the germline V gene are MNHEY and SMNVEV (reference sequence). The CDR3 here is CASSPWGAETQYF. The CDR3 nucleotides read TGTGCCAGCAGTCCCTGGGGGGCGGAGACCCAGTACTTC.

This clone came up once. The chain links TRBV10-3 to TRBJ2-3; 7 bases align to TRBD2. Germline-derived CDR1 and CDR2 are ENHRY and SYGVKD. The J segment lost 0 bases and the V segment lost 4 bases, leaving 4 bases of the junction unmatched. This CDR3 has 15 residues. The CDR3 DNA is TGTGCCATCAGTGTTGTCGGGGGGAGCACAGATACGCAGTATTTT. Its protein is CAISVVGGSTDTQYF.

Note on this clone: This CDR3 is also generated by other DNA sequences in the sample. The CDR3 reads CASSFPNTGELFF. The CDR3 region has the DNA TGCGCCAGCAGCTTTCCAAACACCGGGGAGCTGTTTTTT. The V call is TRBV5-1, the J call TRBJ2-2; D is uncertain. The germline V gene has CDR1 SGHRS and CDR2 YFSETQ. The V end lost 2 bases, the J end lost 2 bases, and 4 bases lay between the germline ends. The CDR3 is 13 residues long.

The chain combines TRBV6-6 with TRBJ1-1; the D gene is possibly TRBD1 (5 bases). The germline CDR1 and CDR2 sequences are MNHNY and SVGAGI (reference sequence). The CDR3 is 13 amino acids. V dropped 6 bases and J dropped 2 bases, with 10 bases sitting between them. This CDR3 is CASSPRDNTEAFF. The CDR3 nucleotides read TGTGCCAGCAGCCCCCGGGACAACACTGAAGCTTTCTTT.

J is TRBJ2-3 and V is TRBV2, with TRBD1 matching over 7 bases. Germline CDR1 SNHLY, CDR2 FYNNEI. The V segment lost 2 bases and the J segment 3 bases; nucleotides outside the gene matches: 5. This CDR3 spans 15 amino acids. CDR3 nucleotide sequence: TGTGCCAGCAGTGAATGGGGACAGAGGACAGATACGCAGTATTTT. It encodes CASSEWGQRTDTQYF.

The V call is TRBV11-2, the J call TRBJ1-6; TRBD1 might be the D (6 bases). The CDR3 is 17 residues long. With 5 bases removed from V and 6 bases from J, the gap between germline ends came to 20 bases. CDR1 SGHAT and CDR2 FQNNGV come from the germline V gene. This chain's CDR3 is CASSLKEAGAGNSPLHF. For the CDR3, the DNA is TGTGCCAGCAGCCTTAAGGAGGCAGGGGCTGGTAATTCACCCCTCCACTTT.

The chain links TRBV3-1 (or the pseudogene TRBV3-2) to TRBJ2-3; 7 nucleotides line up with TRBD1. Trimming at V came to 1 base and at J to 0 bases, leaving 22 bases not matched to a gene. Germline loops: CDR1 LGHDT, CDR2 YNNKEL (reference sequence). This CDR3 region has 22 residues. CDR3 region: CASSQVGLGNRGPHASTDTQYF. The CDR3 coding sequence is TGTGCCAGCAGCCAAGTAGGTCTGGGAAACAGGGGACCTCACGCTAGCACAGATACGCAGTATTTT.

Here the CDR3 reads CASSQDNAPGTDTQYF. CDR3 DNA: TGTGCCAGCAGCCAAGATAACGCCCCCGGCACAGATACGCAGTATTTT. V gene TRBV4-2 combines with J gene TRBJ2-3, with D unclear. The CDR3 has 16 residues. The V end was cut by 0 bases, the J end by 1 base, with 11 bases between. Germline V lookup: CDR1 LGHNA, CDR2 YNFKEQ.

This chain uses TRBV19 with TRBJ2-6, with 14 bases fitting TRBD2. The CDR3 sequence is 18 residues long. From germline, CDR1 is LNHDA and CDR2 SQIVND (reference sequence). The V segment lost 5 bases and the J segment 3 bases; nucleotides outside the gene matches: 6. The CDR3 region has the DNA TGTGCCAGTAGTCCCCGACTAGCGGGGGGGAATGGGGCCAACGTCCTGACTTTC. It translates to CASSPRLAGGNGANVLTF.

The gene calls are TRBV7-2 and TRBJ1-6; 10 bases match TRBD1. The length of the CDR3 is 15 residues. The trim removed 5 bases at V and 6 bases at J, leaving 4 bases unmatched. In germline, CDR1 is SGHTA, CDR2 FQGNSA. DNA for the CDR3: TGTGCCAGCAGCAAAGGGACAGGGGCTAATTCACCCCTCCACTTT. Amino acids: CASSKGTGANSPLHF.

This chain joins TRBV1 and TRBJ2-5; the table's D call, TRBD1, has no DNA check behind it. TRBV1 is a known pseudogene. CDR3 length equals 14 residues. The CDR3 DNA sequence: TGCACCAGCAGACCAGGACAGGACTCAGGGACCCAGTACTTC. Residues: CTSRPGQDSGTQYF.

The chain links TRBV6-5 to TRBJ1-2; tentative D call: TRBD1 (6 bases). With 5 bases removed from V and 2 bases from J, the gap between germline ends came to 12 bases. The CDR3 totals 14 residues. Germline CDR1 is MNHEY and CDR2 is SVGAGI. The CDR3 reads CASSPVGQNYGYTF. Written as DNA, the CDR3 is TGTGCCAGCAGTCCTGTCGGACAGAACTATGGCTACACCTTC.

Of note for this clone: This CDR3 is also generated by other DNA sequences in the sample. The V call is TRBV29-1, the J call TRBJ1-1; TRBD1 aligns across 10 bases. This CDR3 comprises 13 residues. Germline lookup yields CDR1 SQVTM and CDR2 ANQGSEA. The V segment lost 6 bases and the J segment 1 base; nucleotides outside the gene matches: 2. CDR3 sequence (DNA): TGCAGCGTCCGGACAGGGGGGAACACTGAAGCTTTCTTT. It translates to CSVRTGGNTEAFF.

V and J are TRBV3-1 (or the pseudogene TRBV3-2) and TRBJ1-1; the D gene is possibly TRBD1 (5 bases). From germline, CDR1 is LGHDT and CDR2 YNNKEL (reference sequence). CDR3 length: 17 amino acids. Trimming shortened V by 4 bases and J by 5 bases, and 23 bases separated the two germline ends. The CDR3 sequence is CASSPKRGTGSGTEAFF. In DNA form, the CDR3 reads TGTGCCAGCAGCCCAAAAAGGGGAACGGGCAGCGGGACTGAAGCTTTCTTT.

The count of this clone is one. The chain uses TRBV4-3 and TRBJ1-1; 7 bases align to TRBD1. The CDR3 runs to 13 residues. V was clipped by 6 bases and J by 5 bases; unmatched bases: 6. The germline CDR1 and CDR2 sequences are LGHNA and YSLEER. This CDR3 reads CASSKHRGTEAFF. Here the CDR3 DNA reads TGCGCCAGCAGTAAACACAGGGGAACTGAAGCTTTCTTT.

The chain carries TRBV20-1 and TRBJ2-5; TRBD2 aligns across 7 bases. J was trimmed by 7 bases and V by 5 bases; bases with no gene match: 4. CDR1 is DFQATT, CDR2 SNEGSKA, per germline (reference sequence). The CDR3 runs to 11 residues. The CDR3 is CSAGLVGTQYF. The CDR3 DNA is TGCAGTGCTGGACTAGTGGGGACCCAGTACTTC.

This chain links TRBV11-3 with TRBJ2-1, with 9 nucleotides matching TRBD2. Germline loops: CDR1 SGHNT, CDR2 YENEEA. CDR3 length: 13 residues. Trimming removed 3 bases from V and 13 bases from J; junction bases left unmatched: 7. The CDR3 sequence: CASSFPAGGPQFF. CDR3 nucleotide sequence: TGTGCCAGCAGCTTTCCGGCGGGAGGGCCTCAGTTCTTC.